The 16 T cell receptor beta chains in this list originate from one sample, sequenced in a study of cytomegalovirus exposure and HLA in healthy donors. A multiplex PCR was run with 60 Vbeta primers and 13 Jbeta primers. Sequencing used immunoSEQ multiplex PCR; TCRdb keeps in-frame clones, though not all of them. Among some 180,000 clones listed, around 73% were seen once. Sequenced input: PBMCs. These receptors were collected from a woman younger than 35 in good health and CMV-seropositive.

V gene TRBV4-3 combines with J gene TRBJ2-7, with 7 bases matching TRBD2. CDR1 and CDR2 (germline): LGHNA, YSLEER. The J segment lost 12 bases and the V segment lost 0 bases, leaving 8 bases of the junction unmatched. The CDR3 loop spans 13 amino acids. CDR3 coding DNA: TGCGCCAGCAGCCAAGATCGGCGGGGGACTCTGTACTTC. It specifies CASSQDRRGTLYF.

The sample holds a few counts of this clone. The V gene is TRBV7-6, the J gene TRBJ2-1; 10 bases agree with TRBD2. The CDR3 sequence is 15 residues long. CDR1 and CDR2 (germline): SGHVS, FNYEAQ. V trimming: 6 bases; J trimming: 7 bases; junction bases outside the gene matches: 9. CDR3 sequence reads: CASRNLAGDRNEQFF. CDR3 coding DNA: TGTGCCAGCAGAAATCTAGCGGGGGACCGGAATGAGCAGTTCTTC.

In DNA form, the CDR3 reads TGTGCCAGCAGCCCCGGGACTAGCGGGCCGCCGTACTTC. This gives the protein CASSPGTSGPPYF. J is TRBJ2-5 and V is TRBV7-9, with 12 bases that match TRBD2. Germline lookup yields CDR1 SEHNR and CDR2 FQNEAQ (reference sequence). V dropped 5 bases and J dropped 13; count of bases not matched to a gene: 8. The CDR3 runs to 13 residues.

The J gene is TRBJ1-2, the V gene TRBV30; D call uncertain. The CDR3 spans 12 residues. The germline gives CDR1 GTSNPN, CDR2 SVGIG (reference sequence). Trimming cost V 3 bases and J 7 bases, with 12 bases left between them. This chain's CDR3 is CAWSSPGGGYTF. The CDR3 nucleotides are TGTGCCTGGAGCTCCCCTGGCGGTGGCTACACCTTC.

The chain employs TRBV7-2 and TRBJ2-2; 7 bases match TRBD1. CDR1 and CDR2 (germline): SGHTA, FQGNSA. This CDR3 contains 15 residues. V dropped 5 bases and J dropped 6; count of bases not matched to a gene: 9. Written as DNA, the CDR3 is TGTGCCAGCAGCCGAAGACAGGGATGGCCCGGGGAGCTGTTTTTT. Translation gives CASSRRQGWPGELFF.

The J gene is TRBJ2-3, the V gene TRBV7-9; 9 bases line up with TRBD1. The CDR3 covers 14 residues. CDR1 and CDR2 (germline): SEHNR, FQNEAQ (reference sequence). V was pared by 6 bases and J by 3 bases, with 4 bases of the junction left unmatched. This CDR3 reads CASRGTGRTDTQYF. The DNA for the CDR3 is TGTGCCAGCAGGGGGACAGGGCGGACAGATACGCAGTATTTT.

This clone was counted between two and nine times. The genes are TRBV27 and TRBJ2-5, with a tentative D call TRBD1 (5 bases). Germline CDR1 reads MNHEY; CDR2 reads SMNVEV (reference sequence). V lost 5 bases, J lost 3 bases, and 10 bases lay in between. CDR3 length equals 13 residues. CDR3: CASSSLGEETQYF. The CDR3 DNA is TGTGCCAGCAGTAGCTTAGGGGAAGAGACCCAGTACTTC.

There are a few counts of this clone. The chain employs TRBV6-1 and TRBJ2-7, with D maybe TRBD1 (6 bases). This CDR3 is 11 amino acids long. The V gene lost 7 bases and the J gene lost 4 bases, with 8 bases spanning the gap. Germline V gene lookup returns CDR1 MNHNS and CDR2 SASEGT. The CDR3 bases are TGTGCCAGCATGGGGACATACGAGCAGTACTTC. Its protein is CASMGTYEQYF.

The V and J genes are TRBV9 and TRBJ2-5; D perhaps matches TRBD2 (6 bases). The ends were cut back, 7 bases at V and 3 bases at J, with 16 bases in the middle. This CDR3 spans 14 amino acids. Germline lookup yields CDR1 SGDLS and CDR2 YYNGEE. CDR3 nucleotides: TGTGCCAGCGCCTTCTCTTCGGGGGAAGAGACCCAGTACTTC. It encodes CASAFSSGEETQYF.

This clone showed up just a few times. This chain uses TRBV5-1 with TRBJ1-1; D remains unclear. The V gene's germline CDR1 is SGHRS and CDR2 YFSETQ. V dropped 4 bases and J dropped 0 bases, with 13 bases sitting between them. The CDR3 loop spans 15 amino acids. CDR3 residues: CASSRTTQLNTEAFF. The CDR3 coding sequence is TGCGCCAGCAGCAGAACGACACAGCTGAACACTGAAGCTTTCTTT.

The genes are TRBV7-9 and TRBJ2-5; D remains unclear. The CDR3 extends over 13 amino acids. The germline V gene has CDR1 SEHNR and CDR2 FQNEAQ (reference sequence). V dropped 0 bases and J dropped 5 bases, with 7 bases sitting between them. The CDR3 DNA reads TGTGCCAGCAGCTTAGCAGGAGTTGAGACCCAGTACTTC. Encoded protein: CASSLAGVETQYF.

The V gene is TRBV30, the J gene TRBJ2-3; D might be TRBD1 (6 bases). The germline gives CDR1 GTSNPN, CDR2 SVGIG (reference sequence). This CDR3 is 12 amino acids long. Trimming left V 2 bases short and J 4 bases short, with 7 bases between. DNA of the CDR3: TGTGCCTGGAGTACAGGGCCAGATACGCAGTATTTT. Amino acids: CAWSTGPDTQYF.

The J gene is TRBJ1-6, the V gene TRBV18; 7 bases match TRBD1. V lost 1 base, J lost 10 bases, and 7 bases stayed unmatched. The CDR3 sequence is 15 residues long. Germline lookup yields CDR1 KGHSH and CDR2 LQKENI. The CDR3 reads CASSPQTGVGSPLHF. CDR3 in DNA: TGTGCCAGCTCACCACAAACAGGGGTCGGATCACCCCTCCACTTT.

The CDR3 spells CASSQGPSGGAGELFF. The CDR3, as DNA: TGTGCCAGCAGCCAAGGCCCTAGCGGGGGGGCCGGGGAGCTGTTTTTT. This chain joins TRBV4-2 and TRBJ2-2; 12 bases agree with TRBD2. This CDR3 contains 16 residues. V was clipped by 1 base and J by 6 bases; unmatched bases: 3. Germline CDR1 reads LGHNA; CDR2 reads YNFKEQ.

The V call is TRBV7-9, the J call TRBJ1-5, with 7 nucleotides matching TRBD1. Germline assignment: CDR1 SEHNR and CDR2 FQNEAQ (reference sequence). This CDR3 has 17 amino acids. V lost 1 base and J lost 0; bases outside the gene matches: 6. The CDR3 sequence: CASSLDGQEFSNQPQHF. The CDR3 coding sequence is TGTGCCAGCAGCTTAGATGGACAGGAGTTTAGCAATCAGCCCCAGCATTTT. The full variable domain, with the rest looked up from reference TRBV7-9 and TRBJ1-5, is DTGVSQNPRHKITKRGQNVTFRCDPISEHNRLYWYRQTLGQGPEFLTYFQNEAQLEKSRLLSDRFSAERPKGSFSTLEIQRTEQGDSAMYLCASSLDGQEFSNQPQHFGDGTRLSIL.

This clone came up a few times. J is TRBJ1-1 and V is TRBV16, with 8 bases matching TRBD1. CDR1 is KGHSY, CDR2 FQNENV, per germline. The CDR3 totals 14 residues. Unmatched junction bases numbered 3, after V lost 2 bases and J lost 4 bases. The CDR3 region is CASSQTGTGTEAFF. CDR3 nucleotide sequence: TGTGCCAGCAGCCAAACCGGGACAGGCACTGAAGCTTTCTTT. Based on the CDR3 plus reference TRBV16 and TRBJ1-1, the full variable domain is GEEVAQTPKHLVRGEGQKAKLYCAPIKGHSYVFWYQQVLKNEFKFLISFQNENVFDETGMPKERFSAKCLPNSPCSLEIQATKLEDSAVYFCASSQTGTGTEAFFGQGTRLTVV.